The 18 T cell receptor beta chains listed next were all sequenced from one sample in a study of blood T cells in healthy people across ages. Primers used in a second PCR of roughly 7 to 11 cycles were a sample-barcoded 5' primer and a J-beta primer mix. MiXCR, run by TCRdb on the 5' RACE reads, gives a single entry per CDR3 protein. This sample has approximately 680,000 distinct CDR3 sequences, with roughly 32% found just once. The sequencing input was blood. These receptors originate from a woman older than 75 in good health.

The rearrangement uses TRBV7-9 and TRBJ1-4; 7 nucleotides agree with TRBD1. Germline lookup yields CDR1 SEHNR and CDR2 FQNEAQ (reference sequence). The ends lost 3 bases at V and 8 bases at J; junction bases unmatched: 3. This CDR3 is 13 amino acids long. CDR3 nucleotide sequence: TGTGCCAGCAGCTTTCAGACAGGGGAAAAACTGTTTTTT. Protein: CASSFQTGEKLFF. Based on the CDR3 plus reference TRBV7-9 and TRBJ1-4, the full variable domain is DTGVSQNPRHKITKRGQNVTFRCDPISEHNRLYWYRQTLGQGPEFLTYFQNEAQLEKSRLLSDRFSAERPKGSFSTLEIQRTEQGDSAMYLCASSFQTGEKLFFGSGTQLSVL.

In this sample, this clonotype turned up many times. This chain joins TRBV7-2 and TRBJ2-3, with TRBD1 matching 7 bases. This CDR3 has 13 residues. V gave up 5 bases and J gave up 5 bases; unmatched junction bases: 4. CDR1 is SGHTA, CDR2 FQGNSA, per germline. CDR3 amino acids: CASSPSGGDTQYF. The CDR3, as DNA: TGTGCCAGCAGCCCCTCAGGGGGAGATACGCAGTATTTT. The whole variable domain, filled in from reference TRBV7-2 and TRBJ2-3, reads GAGVSQSPSNKVTEKGKDVELRCDPISGHTALYWYRQSLGQGLEFLIYFQGNSAPDKSGLPSDRFSAERTGGSVSTLTIQRTQQEDSAVYLCASSPSGGDTQYFGPGTRLTVL.

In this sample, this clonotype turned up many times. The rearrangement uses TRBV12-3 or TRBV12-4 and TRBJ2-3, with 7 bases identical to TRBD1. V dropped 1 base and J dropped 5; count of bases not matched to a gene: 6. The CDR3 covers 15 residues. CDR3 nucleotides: TGTGCCAGCAGTTTAGGGGACAGCTTGGGAGATACGCAGTATTTT. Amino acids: CASSLGDSLGDTQYF.

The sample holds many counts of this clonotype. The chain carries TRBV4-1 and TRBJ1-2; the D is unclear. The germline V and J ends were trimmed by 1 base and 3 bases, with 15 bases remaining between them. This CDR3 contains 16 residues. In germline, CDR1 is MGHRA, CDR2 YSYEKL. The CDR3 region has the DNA TGCGCCAGCAGCCAAGCTCTTGGCGGGATTGACTATGGCTACACCTTC. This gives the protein CASSQALGGIDYGYTF.

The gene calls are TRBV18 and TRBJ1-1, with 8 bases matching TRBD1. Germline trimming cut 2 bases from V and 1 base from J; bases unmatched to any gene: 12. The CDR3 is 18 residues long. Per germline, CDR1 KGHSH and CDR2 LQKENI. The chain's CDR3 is CASSPAAGGLSSNTEAFF. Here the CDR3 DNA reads TGTGCCAGCTCACCAGCGGCAGGGGGCTTATCCTCGAACACTGAAGCTTTCTTT.

CDR3 DNA: TGTGCCAGCAGGGTAGACAGGTTCTCTGGAAACACCATATATTTT. Amino acids: CASRVDRFSGNTIYF. This chain connects TRBV6-5 to TRBJ1-3, with TRBD1 as a possible D gene (6 bases). Trimming took 6 bases from V and 0 from J, leaving 12 bases between them. CDR1 is MNHEY, CDR2 SVGAGI, per germline. This CDR3 contains 15 residues.

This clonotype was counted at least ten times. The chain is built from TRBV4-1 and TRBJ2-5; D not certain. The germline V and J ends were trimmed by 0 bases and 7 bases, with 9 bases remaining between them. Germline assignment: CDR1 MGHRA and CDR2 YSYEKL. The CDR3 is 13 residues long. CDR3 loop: CASSQEVTWTQYF. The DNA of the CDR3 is TGCGCCAGCAGCCAAGAGGTGACGTGGACCCAGTACTTC.

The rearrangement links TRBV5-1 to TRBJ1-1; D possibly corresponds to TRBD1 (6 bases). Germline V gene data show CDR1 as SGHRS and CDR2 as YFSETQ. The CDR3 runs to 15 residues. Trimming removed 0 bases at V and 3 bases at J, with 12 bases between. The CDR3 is CASSLDGGAYTEAFF. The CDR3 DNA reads TGCGCCAGCAGCTTGGACGGGGGCGCGTACACTGAAGCTTTCTTT.

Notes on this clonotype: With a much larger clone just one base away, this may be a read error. The CDR3 here is CASSRDLAYRETQYF. The CDR3 DNA reads TGTGCCAGCAGTCGGGACCTCGCGTACCGAGAGACCCAGTACTTC. The chain is built from TRBV27 and TRBJ2-5, with D perhaps being TRBD1 or TRBD2 (5 bases each). CDR3 length: 15 amino acids. Per the germline V gene, CDR1 is MNHEY and CDR2 is SMNVEV (reference sequence). Deletions cut 5 bases from V and 4 bases from J, with 17 bases between.

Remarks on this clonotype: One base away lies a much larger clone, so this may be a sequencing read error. This chain's CDR3 is CTSSLRTERETQYF. DNA for the CDR3: TGCACCAGCAGCCTCAGGACAGAGCGAGAGACCCAGTACTTC. The genes are TRBV5-1 and TRBJ2-5; tentative D call: TRBD1 (6 bases). The CDR3 extends over 14 amino acids. The germline V gene has CDR1 SGHRS and CDR2 YFSETQ.

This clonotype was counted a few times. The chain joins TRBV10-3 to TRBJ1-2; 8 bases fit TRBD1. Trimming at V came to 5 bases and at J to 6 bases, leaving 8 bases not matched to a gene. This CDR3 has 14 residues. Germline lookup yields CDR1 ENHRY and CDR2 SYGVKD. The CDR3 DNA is TGTGCCATCAGTAAGACAGGGGATGTTAATGGCTACACCTTC. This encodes CAISKTGDVNGYTF.

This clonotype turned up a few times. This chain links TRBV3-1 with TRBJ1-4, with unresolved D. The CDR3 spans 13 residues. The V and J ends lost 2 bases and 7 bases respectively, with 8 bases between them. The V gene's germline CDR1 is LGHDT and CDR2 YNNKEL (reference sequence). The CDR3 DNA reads TGTGCCAGCAGCCAATTCGGTTTTGAAAAACTGTTTTTT. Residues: CASSQFGFEKLFF. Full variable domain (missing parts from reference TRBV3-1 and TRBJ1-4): DTAVSQTPKYLVTQMGNDKSIKCEQNLGHDTMYWYKQDSKKFLKIMFSYNNKELIINETVPNRFSPKSPDKAHLNLHINSLELGDSAVYFCASSQFGFEKLFFGSGTQLSVL.

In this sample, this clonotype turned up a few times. CDR3 region: CASSVRWTGTDERYF. The CDR3 DNA reads TGTGCCAGCAGCGTGAGATGGACAGGGACGGATGAGCGGTACTTC. The V gene is TRBV7-3, the J gene TRBJ2-5; 8 bases are shared with TRBD1. CDR1 and CDR2 from the germline V gene are SGHTA and FQGTGA. J gave up 13 bases and V 5 bases, and 18 bases lay outside the gene matches. The CDR3 runs 15 residues.

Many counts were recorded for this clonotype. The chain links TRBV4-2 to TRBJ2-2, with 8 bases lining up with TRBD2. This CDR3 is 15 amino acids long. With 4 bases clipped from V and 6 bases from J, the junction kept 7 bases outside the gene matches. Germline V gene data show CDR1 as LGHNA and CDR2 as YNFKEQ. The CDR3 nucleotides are TGTGCCAGCAGCCCGCTGGGCGGGAGGTCCGGGGAGCTGTTTTTT. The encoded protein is CASSPLGGRSGELFF.

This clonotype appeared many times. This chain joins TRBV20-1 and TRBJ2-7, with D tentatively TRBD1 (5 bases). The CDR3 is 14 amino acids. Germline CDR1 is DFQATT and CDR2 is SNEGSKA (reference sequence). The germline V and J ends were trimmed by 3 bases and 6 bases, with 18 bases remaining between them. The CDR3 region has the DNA TGCAGTGCTAGGGTCCGCGGACATGCCTCCGAGCAGTACTTC. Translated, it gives CSARVRGHASEQYF.

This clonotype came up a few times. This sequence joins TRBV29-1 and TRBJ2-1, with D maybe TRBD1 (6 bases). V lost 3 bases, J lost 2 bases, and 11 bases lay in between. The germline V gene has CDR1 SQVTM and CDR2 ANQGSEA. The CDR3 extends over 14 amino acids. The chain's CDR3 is CSVEKRDTYNEQFF. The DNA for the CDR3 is TGCAGCGTTGAGAAACGGGACACCTACAATGAGCAGTTCTTC.

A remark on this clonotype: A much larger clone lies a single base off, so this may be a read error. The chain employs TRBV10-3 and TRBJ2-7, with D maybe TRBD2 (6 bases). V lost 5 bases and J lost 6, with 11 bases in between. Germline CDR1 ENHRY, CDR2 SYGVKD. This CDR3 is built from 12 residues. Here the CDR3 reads CAISMQGGEQYF. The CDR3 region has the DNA TGTGCCATCAGTATGCAGGGAGGCGAGCAGTACTTC.

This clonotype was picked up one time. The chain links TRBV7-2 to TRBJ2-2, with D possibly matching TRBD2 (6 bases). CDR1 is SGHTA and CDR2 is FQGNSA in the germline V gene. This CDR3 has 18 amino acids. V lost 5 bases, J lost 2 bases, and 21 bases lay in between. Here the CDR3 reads CASSRQPAGTLNTGELFF. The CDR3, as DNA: TGTGCCAGCAGCCGACAGCCGGCCGGGACTCTAAACACCGGGGAGCTGTTTTTT.